A selection of T cell receptor beta chains follows, all from one sample in a study of CD8+CD57+ T cells in acquired aplastic anemia. One entry per CDR3 protein results from TCRdb running MiXCR on the reads. The sample lists approximately 170,000 distinct CDR3 sequences, about 64% occurring once. The sequenced sample consisted of sorted CD4+, CD8+, or CD8+CD57+ T cells (not recorded which) from PBMCs. Source of these receptors: a human donor in good health. Each CDR3 is given with its conserved first and last residue. D genes are given only for firm matches. Some rows mark clone size as missing; the rest say once, few, many or name a class of expanded clone.

TRBJ2-5 . TRBV7-9 . CASSLEDRLGETQYF TGTGCCAGCAGCTTAGAAGACAGGCTAGGGGAGACCCAGTACTTC
TRBJ2-7 many TRBV30 TRBD1 CAWSGTTGPSYEQYF TGTGCCTGGAGTGGGACGACAGGGCCCTCATACGAGCAGTACTTC
TRBJ2-7 . TRBV11-2 . CASSLDYGYEQYF TGTGCCAGCAGCTTAGATTACGGCTACGAGCAGTACTTC
TRBJ2-5 . TRBV9 TRBD2 CASSVGGNTGGLQETQYF TGTGCCAGCAGCGTGGGAGGGAACACGGGAGGGCTACAAGAGACCCAGTACTTC
TRBJ2-3 many TRBV7-8 . CASSSLTPDTQYF TGTGCCAGCAGCTCGCTTACACCAGATACGCAGTATTTT
TRBJ2-1 . TRBV7-2 TRBD2 CASSPGLAGIYNEQFF TGTGCCAGCAGCCCGGGACTAGCGGGGATATACAATGAGCAGTTCTTC
TRBJ2-3 . TRBV20-1 . CSAQVGLRTDTQYF TGCAGTGCCCAGGTTGGTCTGCGCACAGATACGCAGTATTTT
TRBJ2-3 . TRBV12-3/TRBV12-4 . CASSQPGPDTQYF TGTGCCAGCAGTCAGCCGGGCCCAGATACGCAGTATTTT
TRBJ1-1 . TRBV13 TRBD1 CASSSPGQVDGAFF TGTGCCAGCAGCTCCCCGGGACAGGTGGATGGAGCTTTCTTT
TRBJ2-1 once TRBV10-3 TRBD1 CAISDSGQGGSYNEQFF TGTGCCATCAGTGACTCAGGACAGGGGGGCTCCTACAATGAGCAGTTCTTC
TRBJ1-4 . TRBV7-9 TRBD1 CASSWGQRQGPTNEKLFF TGTGCCAGCAGCTGGGGACAGAGACAGGGTCCCACTAATGAAAAACTGTTTTTT
TRBJ2-1 . TRBV19 . CASSIGVGGAYNEQFF TGTGCCAGTAGTATAGGGGTAGGGGGTGCCTACAATGAGCAGTTCTTC
TRBJ2-5 . TRBV9 TRBD1 CASNAGGQGETQYF TGTGCCAGCAACGCAGGGGGACAGGGAGAGACCCAGTACTTC
TRBJ1-6 few TRBV10-3 . CAISESDGTRSPLHF TGTGCCATCAGTGAGTCGGACGGGACACGGTCACCCCTCCACTTT
TRBJ2-1 few TRBV20-1 TRBD1 CSAGQFNEQFF TGCAGTGCGGGACAGTTCAATGAGCAGTTCTTC
TRBJ2-3 many TRBV24-1 TRBD2 CATSDQKTTSGGTDTQYF TGTGCCACCAGTGATCAAAAAACGACTAGCGGAGGCACAGATACGCAGTATTTT
TRBJ1-2 . TRBV4-3 TRBD1 CASSQAGTGLSNYGYTF TGCGCCAGCAGCCAAGCCGGGACAGGGTTGTCCAACTATGGCTACACCTTC
TRBJ1-6 . TRBV7-2 TRBD1 CASSQGVGVQNSPLHF TGTGCCAGCAGCCAGGGGGTGGGGGTTCAAAATTCACCCCTCCACTTT
TRBJ2-3 few TRBV4-1 TRBD1 CASSPGTGVWTDTQYF TGCGCCAGCAGCCCGGGTACAGGGGTATGGACAGATACGCAGTATTTT
TRBJ2-5 . TRBV5-6 . CASTWGLQETQYF TGTGCCAGCACCTGGGGTCTCCAAGAGACCCAGTACTTC
TRBJ2-6 . TRBV28 TRBD1 CASTHRGSGANVLTF TGTGCCAGCACTCACAGGGGCTCTGGGGCCAACGTCCTGACTTTC
TRBJ2-3 . TRBV10-3 . CATRTSADTQYF TGTGCCACAAGGACTTCCGCGGATACGCAGTATTTT
TRBJ1-2 few TRBV15 . CAASRGAGRGYAF TGTGCCGCCAGCAGAGGAGCGGGGCGAGGCTACGCCTTC
TRBJ1-2 . TRBV20-1 TRBD1 CSAPPRTGTGKNLAYGYTF TGCAGTGCTCCTCCCCGAACTGGGACAGGGAAAAACCTAGCATATGGCTACACCTTC
TRBJ2-5 . TRBV5-1 . CASSHGQWGGETQYF TGCGCCAGCAGCCACGGACAATGGGGGGGCGAGACCCAGTACTTC
TRBJ2-1 . TRBV15 . CATSRDGDFFPEQFF TGTGCCACCAGCAGAGATGGGGACTTCTTTCCTGAGCAGTTCTTC
TRBJ2-3 . TRBV2 TRBD2 CASTASSTSGTDTQYF TGTGCCAGCACAGCGTCGTCGACTAGCGGCACAGATACGCAGTATTTT
TRBJ2-7 . TRBV10-3 TRBD2 CAISEVGGGLRFREQYF TGTGCCATCAGTGAAGTGGGCGGGGGGCTGAGGTTTCGGGAGCAGTACTTC
TRBJ1-5 many TRBV19 . CASSHDKYSNQPQHF TGTGCCAGTAGCCATGACAAGTATAGCAATCAGCCCCAGCATTTT
TRBJ1-2 few TRBV24-1 . CATSDLTHGYTF TGTGCCACCAGTGATTTGACTCATGGCTACACCTTC
TRBJ1-5 once TRBV19 . CASSRGSNQPQHF TGTGCCAGTAGTAGGGGGAGCAATCAGCCCCAGCATTTT
TRBJ1-4 . TRBV7-6 . CASSQDKWDEKLFF TGTGCCAGCAGCCAAGACAAATGGGATGAAAAACTGTTTTTT
TRBJ1-1 . TRBV19 TRBD1 CASSRDRVTEAFF TGTGCCAGTAGCCGGGACAGGGTCACTGAAGCTTTCTTT